This TCR beta chain appears in the sequencing data of a study of blood T cell repertoires in COVID-19 (dated by TCRdb to the early 2020s). With regard to the full study: Samples from collaborators originated in the United States, Italy and Spain and spanned both the acute and convalescent phases of COVID-19. Sample metadata almost always included a de-identified subject ID, COVID-19 status, age in years and sex. Where available, HLA class I and class II types were taken from metadata supplied by the sample provider and were not determined by assay-based typing. The samples were drawn from two sources: the first 160 participants of the ongoing ImmuneRACE study, and 1,000 to 1,500 subjects contributed by 6 global collaborators. Subjects who had been exposed to COVID-19, were actively infected with it, or had recovered from it provided the deeply sampled blood TCRbeta repertoires that made up the dataset. The prospective study material was composed of cDNA or gDNA derived from T cells, B-cell-depleted T cells, or PBMCs. The repertoires were released in a freely available public database meant as a resource for research on the immune response to SARS-CoV-2.

A remark on this clone: This clone's antigen is unknown. Per-base qualities were not stored, and no clone one base away is much larger.

As encoded in the germline V gene (reference sequence), CDR1 is LGHDT while CDR2 is YNNKEL. The CDR3 spans 17 residues, from the cysteine through the phenylalanine. The kept DNA is CDR3 alone, 51 bases in frame from the first base. Clipping removes 0 bases from V and 7 bases from J, with 9 as the unmatched junction base count. Collaborating institutions collected whole blood in K2EDTA tubes following their own protocols. Collaborator samples were shipped for TCRbeta analysis as frozen whole blood, isolated PBMCs, or DNA extracted from either sample type. TCRbeta CDR3 regions were amplified from genomic DNA using the immunoSEQ Assay, a bias-controlled multiplex PCR. The study's own analysis went as follows. The number of nucleated cells in each sample was estimated by amplification of reference gene primers within the assay. To quantify the absolute abundance of each unique TCRbeta CDR3 rearrangement, sequence reads were collapsed and filtered. Productive Simpson clonality was computed per sample as the square root of Simpson's diversity index over productive rearrangements. TCRdb carries this immuneACCESS record with in-frame sequences only. Its versions omit some clonotypes, under half of them owing to an unresolved V gene in the studies checked, with the rest unexplained. V and J calls and clone size follow that table, whereas D and trimming were derived from the DNA. The sample records about 83,000 clones, around 80% of which are singletons. The ten largest clones take up 15% to 19% of the sample.

What the work shows at the level of the full study, not this receptor alone: The quantity of clinical and demographic metadata differed by source and by participant and was supplied without curation.

Sequenced sample: peripheral blood. The clonotype originates from a woman older than 75 with acute or convalescent COVID-19. The chain was built from TRBV3-1 (or the pseudogene TRBV3-2) and TRBJ1-3, with 10 bases in between that match TRBD1. The DNA sequence is given as TGTGCCAGCAGCCAAGATCGGGGGACAGGGGACGGGAACACCATATATTTT. This codes for CASSQDRGTGDGNTIYF.